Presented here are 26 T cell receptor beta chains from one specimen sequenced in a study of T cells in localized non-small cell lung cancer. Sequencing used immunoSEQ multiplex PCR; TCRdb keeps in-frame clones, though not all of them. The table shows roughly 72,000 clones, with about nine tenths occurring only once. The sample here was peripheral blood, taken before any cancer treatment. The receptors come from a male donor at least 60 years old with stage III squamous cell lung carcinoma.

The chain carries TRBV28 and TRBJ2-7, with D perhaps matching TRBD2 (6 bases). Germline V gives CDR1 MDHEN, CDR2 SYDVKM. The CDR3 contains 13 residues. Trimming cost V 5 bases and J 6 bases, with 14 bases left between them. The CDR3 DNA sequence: TGTGCCAGCAGTCGTACGGGACTTCTCGAGCAGTACGTC. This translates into CASSRTGLLEQYV.

Written as DNA, the CDR3 is TGTGCCAGTAGTATAGGGGTCCGAAGATCCGATACGCAGTATTTT. Translated, it gives CASSIGVRRSDTQYF. J is TRBJ2-3 and V is TRBV19; the D is unclear. V lost 1 base, J lost 6 bases, and 14 bases lay in between. CDR3 length equals 15 residues. Germline CDR1 LNHDA, CDR2 SQIVND (reference sequence).

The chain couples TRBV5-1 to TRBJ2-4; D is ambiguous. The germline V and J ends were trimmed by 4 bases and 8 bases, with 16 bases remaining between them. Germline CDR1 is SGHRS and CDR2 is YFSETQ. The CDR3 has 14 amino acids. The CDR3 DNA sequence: TGCGCCAGCAGCCCGCAGGCTAGTTCGGACATTCAGTACTTC. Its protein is CASSPQASSDIQYF.

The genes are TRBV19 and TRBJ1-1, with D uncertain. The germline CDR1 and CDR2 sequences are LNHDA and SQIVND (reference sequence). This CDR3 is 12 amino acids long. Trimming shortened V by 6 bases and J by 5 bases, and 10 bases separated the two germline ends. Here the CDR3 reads CASRGSGTEAFF. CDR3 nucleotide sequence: TGTGCCAGTAGGGGAAGTGGGACTGAAGCTTTCTTT.

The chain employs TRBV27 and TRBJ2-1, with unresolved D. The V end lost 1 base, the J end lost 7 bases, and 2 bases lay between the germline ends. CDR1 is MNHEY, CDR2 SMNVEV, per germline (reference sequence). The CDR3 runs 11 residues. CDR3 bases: TGTGCCAGCAGTTTATTTAATGAGCAGTTCTTC. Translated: CASSLFNEQFF.

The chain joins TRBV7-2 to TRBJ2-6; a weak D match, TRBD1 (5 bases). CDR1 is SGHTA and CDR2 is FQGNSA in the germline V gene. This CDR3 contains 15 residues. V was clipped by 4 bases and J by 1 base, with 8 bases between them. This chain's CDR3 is CASSSDSSGANVLTF. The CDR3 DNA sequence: TGTGCCAGCAGCTCAGACAGTTCTGGGGCCAACGTCCTGACTTTC.

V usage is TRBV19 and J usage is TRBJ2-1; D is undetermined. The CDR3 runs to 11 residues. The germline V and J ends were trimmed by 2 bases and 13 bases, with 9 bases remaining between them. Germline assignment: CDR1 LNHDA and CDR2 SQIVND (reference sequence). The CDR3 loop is CASSITGEQFF. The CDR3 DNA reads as TGTGCCAGTAGTATAACCGGCGAACAGTTCTTC.

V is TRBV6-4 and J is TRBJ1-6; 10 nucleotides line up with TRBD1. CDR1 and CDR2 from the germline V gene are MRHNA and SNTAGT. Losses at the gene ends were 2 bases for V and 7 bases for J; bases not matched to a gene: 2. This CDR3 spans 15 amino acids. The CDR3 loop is CASSDRTGGNSPLHF. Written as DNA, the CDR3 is TGTGCCAGCAGTGACCGGACAGGGGGGAATTCACCCCTCCACTTT.

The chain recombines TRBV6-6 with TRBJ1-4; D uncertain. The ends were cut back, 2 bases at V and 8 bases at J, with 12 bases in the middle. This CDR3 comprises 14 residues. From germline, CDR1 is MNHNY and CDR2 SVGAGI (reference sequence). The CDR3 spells CASSYGEAAEKLFF. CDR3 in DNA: TGTGCCAGCAGTTACGGGGAGGCTGCGGAAAAACTGTTTTTT.

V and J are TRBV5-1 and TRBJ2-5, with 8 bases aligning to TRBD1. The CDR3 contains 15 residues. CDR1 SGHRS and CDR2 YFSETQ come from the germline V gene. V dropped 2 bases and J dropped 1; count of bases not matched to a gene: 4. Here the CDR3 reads CASSLSGTGQETQYF. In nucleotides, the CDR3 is TGCGCCAGCAGCTTATCCGGGACAGGCCAAGAGACCCAGTACTTC.

CDR3 coding DNA: TGTGCCAGCAGCTCCCAGGACAGGGAGGGGATAGGTTCACCCCTCCACTTT. Its protein is CASSSQDREGIGSPLHF. The rearrangement joins TRBV7-3 to TRBJ1-6; the match to TRBD1 covers 8 bases. Germline trimming cut 4 bases from V and 9 bases from J; bases unmatched to any gene: 14. CDR3 length: 17 residues. CDR1 is SGHTA, CDR2 FQGTGA, per germline.

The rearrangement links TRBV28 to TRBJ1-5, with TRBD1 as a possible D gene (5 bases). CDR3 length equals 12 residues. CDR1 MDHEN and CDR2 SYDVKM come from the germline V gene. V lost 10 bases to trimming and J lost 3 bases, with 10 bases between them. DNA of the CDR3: TGTGCCACAGGGAACTCCAATCAGCCCCAGCATTTT. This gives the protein CATGNSNQPQHF.

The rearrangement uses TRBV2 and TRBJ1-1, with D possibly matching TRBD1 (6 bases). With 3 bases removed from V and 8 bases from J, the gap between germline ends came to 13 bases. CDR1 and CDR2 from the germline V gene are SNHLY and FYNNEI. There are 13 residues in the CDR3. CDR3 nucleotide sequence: TGTGCCAGCAGTGACAGGGGACGTAAGGAAGCTTTCTTT. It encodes CASSDRGRKEAFF.

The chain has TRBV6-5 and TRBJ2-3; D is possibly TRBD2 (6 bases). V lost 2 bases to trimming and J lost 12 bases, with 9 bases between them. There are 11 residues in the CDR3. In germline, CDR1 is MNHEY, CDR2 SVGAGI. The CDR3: CASSYPAGQYF. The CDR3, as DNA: TGTGCCAGCAGTTACCCAGCGGGCCAGTATTTT.

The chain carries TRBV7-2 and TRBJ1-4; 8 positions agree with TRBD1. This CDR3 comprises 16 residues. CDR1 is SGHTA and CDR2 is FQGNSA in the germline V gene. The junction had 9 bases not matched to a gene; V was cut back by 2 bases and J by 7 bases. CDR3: CASSLNIGGTGEKLFF. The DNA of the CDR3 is TGTGCCAGCAGCTTAAACATAGGGGGGACAGGTGAAAAACTGTTTTTT.

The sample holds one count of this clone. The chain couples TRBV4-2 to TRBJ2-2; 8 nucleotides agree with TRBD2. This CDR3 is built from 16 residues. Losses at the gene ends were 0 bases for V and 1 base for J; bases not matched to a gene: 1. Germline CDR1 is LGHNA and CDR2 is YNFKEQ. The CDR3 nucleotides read TGTGCCAGCAGCCAAGAGGCGGGGGGGAACACCGGGGAGCTGTTTTTT. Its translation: CASSQEAGGNTGELFF.

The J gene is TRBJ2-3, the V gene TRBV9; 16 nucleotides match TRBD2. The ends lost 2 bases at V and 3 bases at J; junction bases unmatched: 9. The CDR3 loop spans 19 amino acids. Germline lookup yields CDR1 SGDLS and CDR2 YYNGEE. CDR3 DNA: TGTGCCAGCAGCGTCCCGGGACTAGCGGGGGGGCGAAGTACAGATACGCAGTATTTT. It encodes CASSVPGLAGGRSTDTQYF.

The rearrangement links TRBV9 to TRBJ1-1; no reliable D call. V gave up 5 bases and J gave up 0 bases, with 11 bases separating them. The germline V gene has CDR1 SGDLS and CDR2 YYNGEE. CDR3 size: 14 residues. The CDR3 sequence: CASSRDFMNTEAFF. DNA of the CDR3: TGTGCCAGCAGTAGAGATTTCATGAACACTGAAGCTTTCTTT.

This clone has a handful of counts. In DNA, the CDR3 is TGTGCCAGCAGTCCCCTTCGGGACGGAAGATATGGCTACACCTTC. This encodes CASSPLRDGRYGYTF. This chain connects TRBV2 to TRBJ1-2; the D gene is possibly TRBD1 (5 bases). The CDR3 is 15 amino acids. V was cut by 5 bases and J by 5 bases, with 18 bases left in between. The germline V gene encodes CDR1 SNHLY and CDR2 FYNNEI.

DNA for the CDR3: TGTGCCAGCAGTGAAGTGGTCAGAACATTTTTACGCGTC. Residues: CASSEVVRTFLRV. V usage is TRBV6-1 and J usage is TRBJ2-7; D ambiguous. Germline CDR1 reads MNHNS; CDR2 reads SASEGT. The CDR3 is 13 residues long.

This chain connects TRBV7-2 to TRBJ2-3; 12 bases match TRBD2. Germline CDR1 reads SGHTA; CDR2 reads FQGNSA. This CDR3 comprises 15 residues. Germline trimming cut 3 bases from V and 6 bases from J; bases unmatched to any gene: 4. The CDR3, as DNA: TGTGCCAGCAGCTTGACTAGCGGGGGTCTGGATACGCAGTATTTT. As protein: CASSLTSGGLDTQYF. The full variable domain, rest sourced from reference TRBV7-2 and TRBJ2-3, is GAGVSQSPSNKVTEKGKDVELRCDPISGHTALYWYRQSLGQGLEFLIYFQGNSAPDKSGLPSDRFSAERTGGSVSTLTIQRTQQEDSAVYLCASSLTSGGLDTQYFGPGTRLTVL.

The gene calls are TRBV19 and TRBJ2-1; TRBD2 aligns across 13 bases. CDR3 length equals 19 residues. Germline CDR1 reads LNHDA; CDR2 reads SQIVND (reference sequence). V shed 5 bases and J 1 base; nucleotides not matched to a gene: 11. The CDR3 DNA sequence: TGTGCCAGTAGTTCACGGACTAGCGGGGGTTTCCAATCCTACAATGAGCAGTTCTTC. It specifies CASSSRTSGGFQSYNEQFF.

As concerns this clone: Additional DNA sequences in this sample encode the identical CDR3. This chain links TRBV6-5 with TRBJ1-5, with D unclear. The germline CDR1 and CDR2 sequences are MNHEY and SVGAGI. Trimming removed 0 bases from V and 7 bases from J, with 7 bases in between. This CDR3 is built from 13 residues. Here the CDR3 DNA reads TGTGCCAGCAGTTACTCGAAAGAACAGCCCCAGCATTTT. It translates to CASSYSKEQPQHF.

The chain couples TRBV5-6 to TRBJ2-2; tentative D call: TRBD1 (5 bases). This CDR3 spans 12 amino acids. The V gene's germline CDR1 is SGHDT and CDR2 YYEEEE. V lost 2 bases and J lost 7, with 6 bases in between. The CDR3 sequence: CASSLQVGELFF. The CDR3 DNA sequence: TGTGCCAGCAGCTTACAGGTCGGGGAGCTGTTTTTT.

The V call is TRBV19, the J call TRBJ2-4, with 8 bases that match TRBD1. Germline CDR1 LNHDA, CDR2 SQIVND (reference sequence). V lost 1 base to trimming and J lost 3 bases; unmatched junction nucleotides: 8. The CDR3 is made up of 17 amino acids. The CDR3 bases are TGTGCCAGTAGTATAGGAGTCAGGGGGCTAGGCAAAAACATTCAGTACTTC. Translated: CASSIGVRGLGKNIQYF.

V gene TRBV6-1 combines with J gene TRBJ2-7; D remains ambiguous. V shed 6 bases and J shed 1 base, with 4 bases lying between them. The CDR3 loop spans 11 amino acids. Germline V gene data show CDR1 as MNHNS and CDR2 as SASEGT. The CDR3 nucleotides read TGTGCCAGCAGGGCATCCTACGAGCAGTACTTC. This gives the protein CASRASYEQYF.